This is a list of T cell receptor beta chains from one sample in a study of shared clonotypes between healthy human individuals. Here immunoSEQ multiplex PCR was the method, and the copy in TCRdb shows in-frame clones only, minus some. The top ten hold approximately 0.1% of the sample, which has about 650,000 clones, 95% to 96% seen once. Sequencing was performed on naive CD8+ T cells sorted from blood. These receptor sequences come from a woman aged 25 to 39 in good health. CDR3s include the opening cysteine and the closing phenylalanine or tryptophan. Each record gives: D gene, clone size, V gene, J gene, CDR3 protein, CDR3 DNA. A D gene is named only where the DNA matches it firmly. Not every row has a clone size; where given, it reads once, few, many or a size class.

>NA|NA|TRBV7-8|TRBJ2-7
CASSDGLAYEQYF
TGTGCCAGCAGCGACGGACTCGCCTACGAGCAGTACTTC
>NA|once|TRBV20-1|TRBJ2-7
CSAPDWGEQYF
TGCAGTGCTCCTGACTGGGGGGAGCAGTACTTC
>TRBD2|NA|TRBV7-8|TRBJ2-2
CASRPLAGAGELFF
TGTGCCAGCAGGCCGCTAGCGGGAGCCGGGGAGCTGTTTTTT
>NA|once|TRBV6-5|TRBJ1-3
CAVSEGNTIYF
TGTGCCGTATCTGAAGGAAACACCATATATTTT
>TRBD2|NA|TRBV11-3|TRBJ2-1
CASSPNLRAGGWNEQFF
TGTGCCAGCAGCCCCAACCTAAGAGCGGGAGGATGGAATGAGCAGTTCTTC
>NA|NA|TRBV15|TRBJ2-5
CATSSSKVGETQYF
TGTGCCACCAGCAGCTCTAAGGTTGGCGAGACCCAGTACTTC
>NA|NA|TRBV25-1|TRBJ2-3
CASSEYGPDTQYF
TGTGCCAGCAGTGAATACGGCCCAGATACGCAGTATTTT
>TRBD1|NA|TRBV28|TRBJ2-7
CASISPGGRNEQYF
TGTGCCAGCATATCCCCAGGGGGCCGGAACGAGCAGTACTTC
>NA|NA|TRBV4-1|TRBJ1-1
CASSQEHGTGTEAFF
TGCGCCAGCAGCCAAGAGCACGGGACGGGCACTGAAGCTTTCTTT
>TRBD1|NA|TRBV29-1|TRBJ1-2
CSVVQGVYGYTF
TGCAGCGTTGTCCAGGGGGTCTATGGCTACACCTTC
>NA|NA|TRBV28|TRBJ1-3
CASRWGVLSGNTIYF
TGTGCCAGCCGGTGGGGGGTCCTCTCTGGAAACACCATATATTTT
>NA|few|TRBV27|TRBJ1-1
CASSLNMNTEAFF
TGTGCCAGCAGTTTGAACATGAACACTGAAGCTTTCTTT
>TRBD2|NA|TRBV29-1|TRBJ2-3
CSVETSRGTSGNTDTQYF
TGCAGCGTTGAGACCTCCCGTGGGACTAGCGGAAATACAGATACGCAGTATTTT
>NA|NA|TRBV23-1|TRBJ2-7
CASSLGGLYEQYF
TGCGCCAGCTCGCTGGGGGGGCTCTACGAGCAGTACTTC
>NA|NA|TRBV9|TRBJ2-3
CASSLAGYMDTDTQYF
TGTGCCAGCAGCCTTGCAGGGTACATGGACACAGATACGCAGTATTTT
>NA|NA|TRBV6-6|TRBJ2-7
CASSYSMGEQYF
TGTGCCAGCAGTTACTCGATGGGCGAGCAGTACTTC
>TRBD1|NA|TRBV28|TRBJ2-7
CASSPLGQSYEQYF
TGTGCCAGCAGTCCACTGGGACAGTCCTACGAGCAGTACTTC
>TRBD2|NA|TRBV5-5|TRBJ2-3
CASSGGLAGVTDTQYF
TGTGCCAGCAGCGGGGGACTAGCGGGAGTCACAGATACGCAGTATTTT
>TRBD1|NA|TRBV10-2|TRBJ1-2
CASGQGGGYTF
TGCGCCAGCGGACAGGGAGGTGGCTACACCTTC
>NA|NA|TRBV1|TRBJ2-7
CTSRYPGSCYEQYF
TGCACCAGCAGATACCCAGGGAGTTGCTACGAGCAGTACTTC
>TRBD1|once|TRBV28|TRBJ1-5
CASSTGGGQPQHF
TGTGCCAGCAGTACAGGGGGCGGTCAGCCCCAGCATTTT
>NA|once|TRBV28|TRBJ2-1
CASNYRSYNEQFF
TGTGCCAGCAACTACCGCAGCTACAATGAGCAGTTCTTC
>NA|NA|TRBV9|TRBJ2-7
CASSVGGDSYYEQYF
TGTGCCAGCAGCGTAGGAGGAGACTCCTACTACGAGCAGTACTTC
>NA|NA|TRBV28|TRBJ2-1
CASSKGDSYYNEQFF
TGTGCCAGCTCGAAAGGGGACTCCTACTACAATGAGCAGTTCTTC
>NA|NA|TRBV28|TRBJ2-7
CASSEAGSSYEQYF
TGTGCCAGCAGTGAGGCAGGGAGTTCCTACGAGCAGTACTTC
>NA|NA|TRBV7-6|TRBJ2-1
CASSLGREQFF
TGTGCCAGCAGCTTAGGCCGGGAGCAGTTCTTC
>TRBD1|NA|TRBV2|TRBJ2-7
CASSEEGATSYEQYF
TGTGCCAGCAGTGAAGAGGGGGCTACATCCTACGAGCAGTACTTC
>NA|NA|TRBV5-1|TRBJ2-7
CASSLTGTPAEQYF
TGCGCCAGCAGCCTGACCGGGACACCGGCCGAGCAGTACTTC
>NA|NA|TRBV11-2|TRBJ2-1
CASSLVVGGEQFF
TGTGCCAGCAGCTTAGTGGTAGGAGGTGAGCAGTTCTTC
>NA|NA|TRBV6-1|TRBJ1-1
CASRGTARNTEAFF
TGTGCCAGCAGAGGGACGGCCCGGAACACTGAAGCTTTCTTT
>NA|NA|TRBV29-1|TRBJ2-5
CSVETTGAGETQYF
TGCAGCGTTGAAACGACCGGGGCAGGAGAGACCCAGTACTTC
>NA|NA|TRBV12-5|TRBJ2-2
CASGSDTGELFF
TGTGCTAGTGGTTCCGACACCGGGGAGCTGTTTTTT
>NA|NA|TRBV19|TRBJ2-1
CASSSGVLEVEQFF
TGTGCCAGTAGTTCAGGGGTTCTCGAGGTTGAGCAGTTCTTC
>NA|NA|TRBV4-1|TRBJ1-2
CASSFRGGYTF
TGCGCCAGCAGCTTTCGTGGGGGCTACACCTTC
>TRBD1|NA|TRBV7-9|TRBJ2-1
CASSGRDRLTYNEQFF
TGTGCCAGCAGCGGCCGGGACAGGCTCACCTACAATGAGCAGTTCTTC
>TRBD1|NA|TRBV6-5|TRBJ2-7
CASRNGDSFYEQYF
TGTGCCAGCAGAAACGGGGACAGCTTCTACGAGCAGTACTTC
>TRBD1|once|TRBV27|TRBJ2-3
CASRTGIADTQYF
TGTGCCAGCAGGACAGGGATCGCAGATACGCAGTATTTT
>TRBD1|once|TRBV19|TRBJ1-4
CASRTGEVEKLFF
TGTGCCAGCCGGACAGGAGAAGTTGAAAAACTGTTTTTT
>TRBD2|NA|TRBV6-5|TRBJ2-5
CASSYRLLLAGETQYF
TGTGCCAGCAGTTACCGTCTCCTGCTAGCGGGAGAGACCCAGTACTTC
>TRBD2|NA|TRBV7-9|TRBJ2-5
CASSSWGGGETQYF
TGTGCCAGCAGCTCCTGGGGGGGTGGAGAGACCCAGTACTTC
>NA|NA|TRBV11-2|TRBJ1-3
CASSLEYLGITSSGNTIYF
TGTGCCAGCAGCTTAGAGTATTTGGGGATAACAAGCTCTGGAAACACCATATATTTT
>NA|NA|TRBV13|TRBJ2-6
CASSFEGTGANVLTF
TGTGCCAGCAGCTTCGAGGGTACCGGGGCCAACGTCCTGACTTTC